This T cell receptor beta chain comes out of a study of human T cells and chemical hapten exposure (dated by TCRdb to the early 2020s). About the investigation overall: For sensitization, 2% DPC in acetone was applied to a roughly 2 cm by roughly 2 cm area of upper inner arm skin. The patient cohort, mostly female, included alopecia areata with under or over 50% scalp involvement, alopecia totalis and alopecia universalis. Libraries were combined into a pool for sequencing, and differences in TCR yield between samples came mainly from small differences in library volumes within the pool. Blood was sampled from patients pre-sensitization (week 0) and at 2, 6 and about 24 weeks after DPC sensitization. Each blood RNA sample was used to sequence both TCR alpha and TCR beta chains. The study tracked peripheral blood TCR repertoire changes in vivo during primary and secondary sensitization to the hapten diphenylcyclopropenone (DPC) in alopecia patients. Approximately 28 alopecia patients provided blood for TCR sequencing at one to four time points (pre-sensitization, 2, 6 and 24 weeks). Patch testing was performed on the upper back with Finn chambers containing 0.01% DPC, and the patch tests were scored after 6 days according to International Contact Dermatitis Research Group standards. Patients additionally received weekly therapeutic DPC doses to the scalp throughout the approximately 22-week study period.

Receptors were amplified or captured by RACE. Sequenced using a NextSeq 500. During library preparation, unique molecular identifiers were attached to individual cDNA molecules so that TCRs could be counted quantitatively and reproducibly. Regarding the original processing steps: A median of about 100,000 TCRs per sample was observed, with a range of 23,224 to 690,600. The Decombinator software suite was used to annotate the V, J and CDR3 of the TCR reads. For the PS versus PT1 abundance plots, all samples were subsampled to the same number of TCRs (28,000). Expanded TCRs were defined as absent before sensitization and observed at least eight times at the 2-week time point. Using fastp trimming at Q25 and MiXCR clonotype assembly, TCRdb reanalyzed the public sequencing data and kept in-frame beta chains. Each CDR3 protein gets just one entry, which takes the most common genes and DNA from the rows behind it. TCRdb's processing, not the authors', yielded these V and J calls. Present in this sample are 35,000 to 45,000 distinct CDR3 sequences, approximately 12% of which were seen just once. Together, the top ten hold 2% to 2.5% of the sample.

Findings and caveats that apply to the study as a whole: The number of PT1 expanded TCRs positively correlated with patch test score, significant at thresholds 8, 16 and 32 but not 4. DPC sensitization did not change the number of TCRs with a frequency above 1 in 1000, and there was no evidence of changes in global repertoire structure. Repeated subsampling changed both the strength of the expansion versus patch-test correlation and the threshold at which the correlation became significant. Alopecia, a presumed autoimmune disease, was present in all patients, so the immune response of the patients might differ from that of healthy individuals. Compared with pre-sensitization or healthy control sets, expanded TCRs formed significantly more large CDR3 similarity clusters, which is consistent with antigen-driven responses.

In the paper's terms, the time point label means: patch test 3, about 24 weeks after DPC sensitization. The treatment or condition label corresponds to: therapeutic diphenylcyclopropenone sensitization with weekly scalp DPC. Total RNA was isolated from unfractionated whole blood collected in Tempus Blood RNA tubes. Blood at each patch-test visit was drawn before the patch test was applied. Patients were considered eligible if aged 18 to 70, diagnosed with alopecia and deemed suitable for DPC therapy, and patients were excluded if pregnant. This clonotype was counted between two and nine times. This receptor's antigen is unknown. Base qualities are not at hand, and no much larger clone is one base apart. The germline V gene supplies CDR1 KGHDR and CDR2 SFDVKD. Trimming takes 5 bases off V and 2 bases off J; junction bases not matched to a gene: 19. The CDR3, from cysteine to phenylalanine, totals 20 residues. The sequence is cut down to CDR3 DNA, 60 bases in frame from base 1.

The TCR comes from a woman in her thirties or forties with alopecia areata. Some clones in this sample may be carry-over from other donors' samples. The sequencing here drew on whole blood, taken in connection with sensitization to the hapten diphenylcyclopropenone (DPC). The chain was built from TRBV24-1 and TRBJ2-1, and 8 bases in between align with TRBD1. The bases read TGTGCCACCAGTGCTGCATCGGGGACAGGAGGGATTAGACCCTACAATGAGCAGTTCTTC. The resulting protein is CATSAASGTGGIRPYNEQFF.